These 3 T cell receptor beta chains originate from one sample sequenced in a study of blood T cell repertoires in COVID-19. Profiling relied on immunoSEQ multiplex PCR, and the TCRdb table lists in-frame clones only, not all of them. The repertoire holds about 250,000 clones, with approximately 85% as singletons. Sequencing was done on a sample of PBMCs or T cells enriched from blood (not recorded which). These receptors all come from a woman in her twenties or thirties who had recovered from COVID-19.

CDR3 DNA: TGTGCCAGCAGCCAATCTCTAGCAGGGGACTCCTACGAGCAGTACTTC. This codes for CASSQSLAGDSYEQYF. The chain uses TRBV3-1 (or the pseudogene TRBV3-2) and TRBJ2-7; D might be TRBD1 (6 bases). V lost 2 bases to trimming and J lost 0 bases, with 14 bases between them. The CDR3 has 16 amino acids. Germline assignment: CDR1 LGHDT and CDR2 YNNKEL (reference sequence).

The chain employs TRBV10-1 and TRBJ1-1; no clear D gene. Germline loops: CDR1 WNHNN, CDR2 SYGVQD (reference sequence). The V end lost 6 bases, the J end lost 14 bases, and 16 bases lay between the germline ends. This CDR3 contains 11 residues. CDR3 bases: TGCGCCAGCAGCCCCGGGGTAGAGCTCTTCTTT. Its protein product is CASSPGVELFF.

This chain joins TRBV6-5 and TRBJ2-7; weak D call: TRBD1 (5 bases). The V gene's germline CDR1 is MNHEY and CDR2 SVGAGI. The CDR3 loop spans 14 amino acids. V lost 6 bases and J lost 2, with 14 bases in between. CDR3 nucleotides: TGTGCCAGCAGATTGGACCAGGGCCCCTACGAGCAGTACTTC. This translates into CASRLDQGPYEQYF.